These 11 T cell receptor beta chains came from one sample sequenced in a study of T cell changes during pregnancy in multiple sclerosis. Profiling relied on immunoSEQ multiplex PCR, and the TCRdb table lists in-frame clones only, not all of them. The table lists 33,000 or so clones, 91% of them singletons. Specimen: CD8+ T cells from peripheral blood mononuclear cells, collected in the second trimester of pregnancy. These receptor sequences come from a female donor in good health, enrolled as a control in a pregnancy study.

V gene TRBV29-1 combines with J gene TRBJ2-5; D might be TRBD1 (5 bases). The CDR3 extends over 13 amino acids. Per germline, CDR1 SQVTM and CDR2 ANQGSEA. The V end was cut by 4 bases, the J end by 7 bases, with 16 bases between. CDR3 coding DNA: TGCAGCGTTGTTAAGGGGATCGGCTCGACCCAGTACTTC. It translates to CSVVKGIGSTQYF.

The rearrangement links TRBV13 to TRBJ1-1, with D maybe TRBD1 (6 bases). V was clipped by 5 bases and J by 6 bases, with 16 bases between them. Germline CDR1 reads PRHDT; CDR2 reads FYEKMQ (reference sequence). The CDR3 is 14 residues long. CDR3 protein: CASSTRQVAAEAFF. CDR3 bases: TGTGCCAGCAGCACCCGACAGGTGGCCGCTGAAGCTTTCTTT.

The chain employs TRBV2 and TRBJ1-1; 7 bases match TRBD1. The CDR3 covers 16 residues. V shed 5 bases, J shed 1 base, and the junction held 10 bases outside the gene matches. Germline V gives CDR1 SNHLY, CDR2 FYNNEI. The CDR3 here is CASSFTGDRGNTEAFF. Here the CDR3 DNA reads TGTGCCAGCAGTTTTACAGGGGATCGGGGGAACACTGAAGCTTTCTTT.

The chain is built from TRBV7-6 and TRBJ2-2; D is unresolved. CDR1 SGHVS and CDR2 FNYEAQ come from the germline V gene. V was trimmed by 5 bases and J by 5 bases, leaving 6 bases between them. This CDR3 comprises 12 residues. CDR3 region: CASSPGTGELFF. The CDR3 coding sequence is TGTGCCAGCAGCCCGGGTACCGGGGAGCTGTTTTTT.

The chain is built from TRBV5-4 and TRBJ1-2; weak D call: TRBD1 (6 bases). Per germline, CDR1 SGHNT and CDR2 YYREEE (reference sequence). V lost 2 bases and J 3 bases, leaving 8 bases between the germline ends. The CDR3 spans 13 residues. DNA of the CDR3: TGTGCCAGCAGCTTAGGGGGTGACTATGGCTACACCTTC. Protein sequence: CASSLGGDYGYTF.

The CDR3 spells CASSLLARVYNEQFF. The CDR3 region has the DNA TGTGCCAGCAGTTTACTGGCCCGGGTCTACAATGAGCAGTTCTTC. The rearrangement uses TRBV27 and TRBJ2-1; D gene unclear. Germline loops: CDR1 MNHEY, CDR2 SMNVEV (reference sequence). The V end was cut by 2 bases, the J end by 3 bases, with 11 bases between. This CDR3 contains 15 residues.

This clone was seen more than once but under ten times. The rearrangement joins TRBV27 to TRBJ1-5; D is ambiguous. With 5 bases removed from V and 3 bases from J, the gap between germline ends came to 11 bases. CDR1 is MNHEY and CDR2 is SMNVEV in the germline V gene (reference sequence). The CDR3 length is 14 residues. The CDR3 nucleotides read TGTGCCAGCAGTCTGGGCGTCCTCAATCAGCCCCAGCATTTT. This translates into CASSLGVLNQPQHF.

This clone was seen just once. This chain joins TRBV6-1 and TRBJ2-7; 10 nucleotides align to TRBD1. The V gene's germline CDR1 is MNHNS and CDR2 SASEGT. This CDR3 has 15 residues. Trimming removed 3 bases from V and 2 bases from J; junction bases left unmatched: 4. CDR3 loop: CASSDEGTGAYEQYF. The CDR3 DNA follows: TGTGCCAGCAGTGACGAGGGGACAGGGGCCTACGAGCAGTACTTC.

The chain links TRBV5-6 to TRBJ1-1; perhaps TRBD1 as D (5 bases). V shed 1 base and J shed 6 bases, with 13 bases lying between them. Germline lookup yields CDR1 SGHDT and CDR2 YYEEEE. The CDR3 loop spans 14 amino acids. CDR3 nucleotide sequence: TGTGCCAGCAGCTTGACACCCCAGGGATCTGAAGCTTTCTTT. It specifies CASSLTPQGSEAFF.

The rearrangement uses TRBV2 and TRBJ1-1; D is perhaps TRBD1 (5 bases). Germline V CDR1 and CDR2: SNHLY, FYNNEI. V lost 9 bases, J lost 5 bases, and 10 bases lay in between. The CDR3 has 11 residues. The chain's CDR3 is CASSDRTEAFF. The CDR3 DNA reads as TGTGCCAGTTCAGACAGAACTGAAGCTTTCTTT.

The CDR3 coding sequence is TGTGCCAGCAGCCCGGGACGAGGGGGCCCAAATGAGCAGTTCTTC. Residues: CASSPGRGGPNEQFF. The chain joins TRBV7-9 to TRBJ2-1, with TRBD1 matching 7 bases. The CDR3 consists of 15 residues. CDR1 and CDR2 (germline): SEHNR, FQNEAQ (reference sequence). The V gene end was trimmed by 5 bases and the J gene end by 7 bases; junction bases not matched to a gene: 11.